The source of this TCR beta chain is a study of blood T cell repertoires in COVID-19. The repertoire was sequenced with immunoSEQ multiplex PCR; TCRdb's copy has only in-frame clones and lacks some. In the table there are about 130,000 clones, around 74% of which are singletons. The sequenced material came from peripheral blood. The TCR was taken from a man aged 55 to 70 with acute or convalescent COVID-19.

The CDR3 spells CASSQDVAGWDTQYF. CDR3 in DNA: TGCGCCAGCAGCCAAGATGTAGCGGGGTGGGATACGCAGTATTTT. The J gene is TRBJ2-3, the V gene TRBV4-1, with 8 nucleotides matching TRBD2. The CDR3 is 15 amino acids. CDR1 and CDR2 (germline): MGHRA, YSYEKL. With V trimmed by 0 bases and J by 6 bases, 5 bases remained unmatched.